The 30 T cell receptor beta chains below were found in one sample sequenced in a study of control samples from healthy donors and cancer patients. Repertoires were generated with immunoSEQ multiplex PCR, while TCRdb's copy carries only in-frame clones and drops some. The repertoire has 150,000 to 200,000 clones, 85% to 95% of them found once; the top ten carry under 8.5%. The sequencing sample was made of blood. The origin of the receptors is a middle-aged woman in good health.

This clone came up a few times. The rearrangement uses TRBV6-1 and TRBJ2-2, with D perhaps TRBD2 (5 bases). Germline-derived CDR1 and CDR2 are MNHNS and SASEGT. The CDR3 is made up of 13 amino acids. V lost 3 bases, J lost 5 bases, and 7 bases lay in between. The CDR3 sequence is CASSDLATGELFF. The CDR3 DNA reads as TGTGCCAGCAGTGACCTAGCTACCGGGGAGCTGTTTTTT.

The chain combines TRBV27 with TRBJ1-1; perhaps TRBD1 as D (6 bases). Trimming stripped 5 bases from V and 1 base from J, with 14 bases between. Germline CDR1 is MNHEY and CDR2 is SMNVEV (reference sequence). This CDR3 spans 15 amino acids. The CDR3 loop reads CASSRGRPQNTEAFF. The CDR3 nucleotides are TGTGCCAGCAGTCGGGGGCGTCCCCAGAACACTGAAGCTTTCTTT.

In its sample, this clone was seen once. This sequence joins TRBV27 and TRBJ2-1, with D perhaps TRBD1 (6 bases). This CDR3 has 15 amino acids. Germline V gene data show CDR1 as MNHEY and CDR2 as SMNVEV (reference sequence). Trimming took off 3 bases at V and 0 bases at J, with 9 bases between the two ends. The CDR3 protein is CASSLDSGSYNEQFF. CDR3 nucleotides: TGTGCCAGCAGTTTGGACAGCGGCTCCTACAATGAGCAGTTCTTC.

The chain recombines TRBV5-1 with TRBJ2-1, with D perhaps TRBD1 (5 bases). The CDR3 is 16 residues long. V dropped 1 base and J dropped 5 bases, with 16 bases sitting between them. CDR1 and CDR2 (germline): SGHRS, YFSETQ. The CDR3 DNA follows: TGCGCCAGCAGCTTGCGATTAGGGCAGGGCAACAATGAGCAGTTCTTC. This sequence encodes CASSLRLGQGNNEQFF.

The gene calls are TRBV25-1 and TRBJ1-1; D call uncertain. V lost 4 bases, J lost 7 bases, and 13 bases lay in between. The germline V gene has CDR1 MGHDK and CDR2 SYGVNS. The CDR3 runs 13 residues. The CDR3 nucleotides are TGTGCCAGCAGTGCCCCTGGGGAAGTTGAAGCTTTCTTT. It codes for CASSAPGEVEAFF.

The CDR3 coding sequence is TGTGCCAGTAGTATGTGGCAGGGTGATACTGAAGCTTTCTTT. Its translation: CASSMWQGDTEAFF. This chain links TRBV19 with TRBJ1-1; maybe TRBD1 (5 bases). Trimming left V 3 bases short and J 5 bases short, with 13 bases between. CDR3 length: 14 amino acids. CDR1 and CDR2 (germline): LNHDA, SQIVND (reference sequence).

V gene TRBV19 combines with J gene TRBJ2-5; a possible D gene is TRBD2 (5 bases). The V gene lost 2 bases and the J gene lost 5 bases, with 12 bases spanning the gap. This CDR3 spans 14 amino acids. Germline CDR1 is LNHDA and CDR2 is SQIVND (reference sequence). The CDR3 sequence is CASSISGVGETQYF. DNA for the CDR3: TGTGCCAGTAGTATATCCGGGGTTGGGGAGACCCAGTACTTC.

J is TRBJ1-5 and V is TRBV9; possible D gene TRBD1, 5 bases. The CDR3 length is 15 residues. Germline V gives CDR1 SGDLS, CDR2 YYNGEE. V gave up 0 bases and J gave up 5 bases, with 12 bases separating them. As DNA, the CDR3 is TGTGCCAGCAGCGTAGATACGGGGGTGGATCAGCCCCAGCATTTT. This gives the protein CASSVDTGVDQPQHF.

The J gene is TRBJ1-2, the V gene TRBV2; 10 bases map to TRBD1. The germline CDR1 and CDR2 sequences are SNHLY and FYNNEI. With 4 bases clipped from V and 2 bases from J, the junction kept 19 bases outside the gene matches. CDR3 length: 20 amino acids. CDR3 DNA sequence: TGTGCCAGCAGTGGGACAGGGGGTCCGCTCGGGAACCCCCCCAACTATGGCTACACCTTC. It yields the protein CASSGTGGPLGNPPNYGYTF.

The gene calls are TRBV12-3 or TRBV12-4 and TRBJ2-3; 7 bases are a match to TRBD1. Trimming cost V 7 bases and J 9 bases; bases outside gene matches: 7. The CDR3 consists of 12 residues. This chain's CDR3 is CASTQTGYTQYF. DNA for the CDR3: TGTGCCAGCACCCAGACAGGGTACACGCAGTATTTT.

V gene TRBV2 combines with J gene TRBJ1-5; weak D call: TRBD1 (5 bases). CDR1 is SNHLY and CDR2 is FYNNEI in the germline V gene. This CDR3 region has 15 residues. Between the trimmed V and J ends, which lost 3 bases and 2 bases, there was a span of 11 bases. The CDR3 region is CASSENTGGNQPQHF. The CDR3 region has the DNA TGTGCCAGCAGTGAGAACACAGGAGGCAATCAGCCCCAGCATTTT.

The CDR3 region has the DNA TGTGCCAGCAGTTACCCGCCAGGTTCTATCCTCACTGAAGCTTTCTTT. Translating gives CASSYPPGSILTEAFF. The V and J genes are TRBV6-2 or TRBV6-3 and TRBJ1-1; D not certain. The CDR3 has 16 residues. Trimming removed 2 bases from V and 4 bases from J, with 17 bases in between. Germline V gives CDR1 MNHEY, CDR2 SVGEGT.

The gene calls are TRBV10-2 and TRBJ1-2; tentative D call: TRBD1 (5 bases). Per germline, CDR1 WSHSY and CDR2 SAAADI. CDR3 length: 14 residues. V was pared by 5 bases and J by 3 bases, with 13 bases between. The CDR3 DNA is TGCGCCAGCAGTTGGGGCAGGGAGGACTATGGCTACACCTTC. Protein: CASSWGREDYGYTF.

The chain has TRBV19 and TRBJ1-2; 10 bases line up with TRBD1. The germline CDR1 and CDR2 sequences are LNHDA and SQIVND (reference sequence). V lost 4 bases and J lost 4; bases outside the gene matches: 6. The CDR3 runs to 15 residues. The DNA of the CDR3 is TGTGCCAGTAGTACGGGACAGGGGTTTGGCTATGGCTACACCTTC. This codes for CASSTGQGFGYGYTF.

This sequence joins TRBV30 and TRBJ2-3; a possible D gene is TRBD1 (5 bases). V lost 4 bases and J lost 4, with 12 bases in between. The CDR3 is 13 amino acids. In germline, CDR1 is GTSNPN, CDR2 SVGIG (reference sequence). CDR3: CAWNPKGSDTQYF. CDR3 in DNA: TGTGCCTGGAATCCCAAGGGGTCAGATACGCAGTATTTT.

The V gene is TRBV10-3, the J gene TRBJ1-5, with a weak D call TRBD1 (5 bases). Germline CDR1 is ENHRY and CDR2 is SYGVKD. The ends were cut back, 10 bases at V and 1 base at J, with 17 bases in the middle. The CDR3 runs 15 residues. As DNA, the CDR3 is TGTGCCACCCTTCAGGGTGGGGAAAGCAATCAGCCCCAGCATTTT. Amino acids: CATLQGGESNQPQHF.

The V gene is TRBV7-2, the J gene TRBJ2-2, with D perhaps being TRBD1 or TRBD2 (5 bases each). The CDR3 loop spans 14 amino acids. CDR1 is SGHTA and CDR2 is FQGNSA in the germline V gene. The ends were cut back, 5 bases at V and 4 bases at J, with 11 bases in the middle. The CDR3 region is CASSLFGGTGELFF. Here the CDR3 DNA reads TGTGCCAGCAGCCTATTTGGGGGCACCGGGGAGCTGTTTTTT. Together with reference TRBV7-2 and TRBJ2-2, the CDR3 gives the full variable domain: GAGVSQSPSNKVTEKGKDVELRCDPISGHTALYWYRQSLGQGLEFLIYFQGNSAPDKSGLPSDRFSAERTGGSVSTLTIQRTQQEDSAVYLCASSLFGGTGELFFGEGSRLTVL.

This rearrangement joins TRBV10-3 to TRBJ1-6, with TRBD1 matching over 9 bases. CDR1 ENHRY and CDR2 SYGVKD come from the germline V gene. This CDR3 is 14 amino acids long. V trimming: 4 bases; J trimming: 10 bases; junction bases outside the gene matches: 5. The CDR3 region has the DNA TGTGCCATCAGTGCGGGACAGGGTGACTCACCCCTCCACTTT. Translated: CAISAGQGDSPLHF.

V usage is TRBV20-1 and J usage is TRBJ1-5; D is perhaps TRBD1 (5 bases). This CDR3 is built from 16 residues. Germline CDR1 and CDR2: DFQATT and SNEGSKA (reference sequence). The V and J ends lost 3 bases and 3 bases respectively, with 18 bases between them. This CDR3 is CSASFRTSIPNQPQHF. The CDR3 DNA is TGCAGTGCTAGTTTCCGGACATCAATCCCCAATCAGCCCCAGCATTTT.

The chain links TRBV20-1 to TRBJ1-5; 9 bases align to TRBD1. The ends lost 3 bases at V and 1 base at J; junction bases unmatched: 4. CDR3 length: 15 residues. Germline values: CDR1 DFQATT, CDR2 SNEGSKA (reference sequence). CDR3 sequence: CSASRQGVSNQPQHF. For the CDR3, the DNA is TGCAGTGCTAGTAGACAGGGGGTCAGCAATCAGCCCCAGCATTTT.

The V call is TRBV19, the J call TRBJ2-2; the D gene is possibly TRBD2 (6 bases). V was shortened by 3 bases and J by 6 bases, with 14 bases between the two germline ends. The CDR3 covers 15 residues. Germline CDR1 is LNHDA and CDR2 is SQIVND (reference sequence). CDR3 DNA: TGTGCCAGTAGTATGGGCGGGAAGTCCTCCGGGGAGCTGTTTTTT. It specifies CASSMGGKSSGELFF.

V is TRBV7-9 and J is TRBJ2-5, with TRBD2 as a possible D gene (6 bases). The length of the CDR3 is 14 residues. CDR1 and CDR2 from the germline V gene are SEHNR and FQNEAQ (reference sequence). V was clipped by 1 base and J by 3 bases, with 9 bases between them. This CDR3 is CASSLGWGEETQYF. The CDR3 bases are TGTGCCAGCAGCTTAGGCTGGGGGGAAGAGACCCAGTACTTC. The full variable domain, in which reference TRBV7-9 and TRBJ2-5 provide the parts outside the CDR3, is DTGVSQNPRHKITKRGQNVTFRCDPISEHNRLYWYRQTLGQGPEFLTYFQNEAQLEKSRLLSDRFSAERPKGSFSTLEIQRTEQGDSAMYLCASSLGWGEETQYFGPGTRLLVL.

The rearrangement uses TRBV19 and TRBJ1-1; weak D call: TRBD1 (5 bases). The CDR3 has 16 amino acids. Deletions cut 3 bases from V and 0 bases from J, with 14 bases between. Germline CDR1 reads LNHDA; CDR2 reads SQIVND (reference sequence). As DNA, the CDR3 is TGTGCCAGTAGTATGCGCAGAGCAGGGCTGAACACTGAAGCTTTCTTT. Its translation: CASSMRRAGLNTEAFF.

This clone was seen a single time. V is TRBV19 and J is TRBJ2-3, with 8 positions matching TRBD1. The V and J ends lost 6 bases and 0 bases, in that order; junction bases with no gene match: 11. There are 17 residues in the CDR3. CDR1 and CDR2 from the germline V gene are LNHDA and SQIVND (reference sequence). CDR3 DNA sequence: TGTGCCAGTAGCCCCGGGACAGGCAGTAGTAGCACAGATACGCAGTATTTT. Protein sequence: CASSPGTGSSSTDTQYF.

The chain combines TRBV4-3 with TRBJ1-5; D is ambiguous. The length of the CDR3 is 14 residues. Between the trimmed V and J ends, which lost 3 bases and 2 bases, there was a span of 8 bases. The germline CDR1 and CDR2 sequences are LGHNA and YSLEER. The CDR3 is CASSQRTGNQPQHF. CDR3 in DNA: TGCGCCAGCAGCCAGAGGACGGGCAATCAGCCCCAGCATTTT.

V gene TRBV25-1 combines with J gene TRBJ2-7, with a possible D match to TRBD2 (6 bases). Per the germline V gene, CDR1 is MGHDK and CDR2 is SYGVNS. V lost 8 bases, J lost 6 bases, and 23 bases lay in between. The CDR3 has 15 residues. CDR3 sequence (DNA): TGTGCCAGCTCAAGCTCTAGGTCCCGGGGGAGCGAGCAGTACTTC. Translation: CASSSSRSRGSEQYF.

V and J are TRBV7-2 and TRBJ2-5; TRBD2 is a possible D gene (5 bases). The CDR3 totals 14 residues. Deletions cut 8 bases from V and 2 bases from J, with 15 bases between. Germline V CDR1 and CDR2: SGHTA, FQGNSA. In DNA, the CDR3 is TGTGCCAGCCTAAGACTAACGGGACAAGAGACCCAGTACTTC. Translating it yields CASLRLTGQETQYF.

This clone was seen a single time. The chain carries TRBV11-2 and TRBJ1-4; 8 bases agree with TRBD1. Trimming at V came to 4 bases and at J to 7 bases, leaving 8 bases not matched to a gene. Germline CDR1 reads SGHAT; CDR2 reads FQNNGV. The CDR3 is made up of 15 amino acids. CDR3 sequence reads: CASSSRTGRTEKLFF. The CDR3 bases are TGTGCCAGCAGCTCTAGGACAGGGAGGACTGAAAAACTGTTTTTT.

CDR3 amino acids: CASSLSGSSYNEQFF. Written as DNA, the CDR3 is TGTGCCAGCAGCTTAAGCGGCAGCTCCTACAATGAGCAGTTCTTC. This chain joins TRBV5-4 and TRBJ2-1; D is perhaps TRBD2 (5 bases). Germline-derived CDR1 and CDR2 are SGHNT and YYREEE (reference sequence). The CDR3 has 15 residues. The V end lost 2 bases, the J end lost 0 bases, and 9 bases lay between the germline ends.

This sequence joins TRBV18 and TRBJ1-5, with D tentatively TRBD1 (6 bases). CDR3 size: 13 residues. Germline CDR1 reads KGHSH; CDR2 reads LQKENI. Between the trimmed V and J ends, which lost 8 bases and 4 bases, there was a span of 12 bases. CDR3 DNA sequence: TGTGCCAGCCATGGACAGCCGAATCAGCCCCAGCATTTT. Protein sequence: CASHGQPNQPQHF. Full variable domain (missing parts from reference TRBV18 and TRBJ1-5): NAGVMQNPRHLVRRRGQEARLRCSPMKGHSHVYWYRQLPEEGLKFMVYLQKENIIDESGMPKERFSAEFPKEGPSILRIQQVVRGDSAAYFCASHGQPNQPQHFGDGTRLSIL.